The 28 T cell receptor beta chains listed next were all sequenced from one sample in a study of shared clonotypes between healthy human individuals (dated by TCRdb to 2018 to 2020). Library method: the immunoSEQ multiplex PCR assay. This immuneACCESS table, as held by TCRdb, lists in-frame sequences with V and J called but not all clones. Of the missing ones, under half trace to an unresolved V gene in checked studies; the others have no known cause. A total of about 2.1 million clones appear in this sample, 85% to 95% of them only once. The leading ten clones occupy more than 1.5% of the sample. CD8 naive samples were obtained by positive selection for CCR7 among CD45RO-negative cells, yielding a CD45RA+CCR7+ population from which TemRA cells were excluded. The specimen sequenced was naive CD8+ T cells from PBMCs. The intended sense of this specimen's cell subset or site label: CD45RA+CCR7+. These receptors were obtained from a man aged 18 to 29 in good health. Some clones in this sample may be carry-over from other donors' samples.

The chain recombines TRBV19 with TRBJ2-1; 12 bases line up with TRBD2. Germline CDR1 and CDR2: LNHDA and SQIVND (reference sequence). The CDR3 has 14 amino acids. J lost 9 bases, V lost 7 bases, and 7 bases had no gene match. CDR3 sequence: CASNPGLAGSEQFF. DNA of the CDR3: TGTGCCAGTAATCCGGGACTAGCGGGTAGTGAGCAGTTCTTC.

This clone was detected once. The V call is TRBV16, the J call TRBJ2-1; tentatively, D is TRBD1 (5 bases). Germline V CDR1 and CDR2: KGHSY, FQNENV. V lost 2 bases and J 8 bases, leaving 13 bases between the germline ends. The CDR3 runs to 14 residues. CDR3 sequence (DNA): TGTGCCAGCAGCCAAAGTAGATTAGGGGATGAGCAGTTCTTC. Translation: CASSQSRLGDEQFF.

V usage is TRBV10-2 and J usage is TRBJ1-2; the match to TRBD1 covers 8 bases. Germline CDR1 reads WSHSY; CDR2 reads SAAADI. The CDR3 contains 13 residues. Trimming removed 8 bases from V and 10 bases from J; junction bases left unmatched: 12. This CDR3 is CASDRGQGGFYTF. The CDR3, as DNA: TGCGCCAGCGACCGCGGACAGGGAGGGTTCTACACCTTC.

The rearrangement links TRBV7-9 to TRBJ2-7, with D unresolved. Trimming shortened V by 5 bases and J by 4 bases, and 12 bases separated the two germline ends. The CDR3 is made up of 13 amino acids. In germline, CDR1 is SEHNR, CDR2 FQNEAQ (reference sequence). The CDR3 nucleotides are TGTGCCAGCAGCCCCTTGCCTGAGTACGAGCAGTACTTC. Its protein is CASSPLPEYEQYF.

A note on this clone: This may come from a read error, since a much larger clone is one base off. This rearrangement joins TRBV6-1 to TRBJ2-7, with D uncertain. Germline CDR1 and CDR2: MNHNS and SASEGT. The CDR3 is 11 amino acids. The ends were cut back, 3 bases at V and 2 bases at J, with 2 bases in the middle. In DNA form, the CDR3 reads TGTGCCAGCAGTGACCCCTACGAGCAGTACTTC. Protein: CASSDPYEQYF.

CDR3 protein: CASSLDFTGQLYEQYF. The CDR3 bases are TGTGCCAGCAGCTTAGATTTTACAGGGCAACTCTACGAGCAGTACTTC. V gene TRBV11-2 combines with J gene TRBJ2-7; D may be TRBD1 (6 bases). The CDR3 spans 16 residues. Germline CDR1 is SGHAT and CDR2 is FQNNGV. V lost 0 bases to trimming and J lost 3 bases, with 15 bases between them.

The CDR3 is CASSVAGGGAETQYF. The CDR3 nucleotides are TGTGCCAGCAGCGTAGCTGGCGGGGGCGCGGAGACCCAGTACTTC. The genes are TRBV9 and TRBJ2-5; D perhaps matches TRBD2 (7 bases). V was trimmed by 0 bases and J by 5 bases, leaving 14 bases between them. This CDR3 is 15 amino acids long. CDR1 and CDR2 (germline): SGDLS, YYNGEE.

The chain joins TRBV7-9 to TRBJ2-6, with D perhaps given as TRBD1 or TRBD2 (5 bases each). The germline V and J ends were trimmed by 8 bases and 2 bases, with 13 bases remaining between them. CDR3 size: 15 residues. CDR1 is SEHNR, CDR2 FQNEAQ, per germline (reference sequence). The CDR3 bases are TGTGCCAGCGGAGTTCGGGGCGCTGGGGCCAACGTCCTGACTTTC. It encodes CASGVRGAGANVLTF.

The rearrangement uses TRBV27 and TRBJ2-7, with 7 bases fitting TRBD1. There are 14 residues in the CDR3. Germline-derived CDR1 and CDR2 are MNHEY and SMNVEV (reference sequence). V was pared by 3 bases and J by 6 bases, with 8 bases of the junction left unmatched. In DNA, the CDR3 is TGTGCCAGCAGTTTGATGGCAGGGGGAACCGAGCAGTACTTC. This encodes CASSLMAGGTEQYF.

The chain uses TRBV4-3 and TRBJ2-7, with 9 bases that match TRBD2. This CDR3 is 17 amino acids long. The germline CDR1 and CDR2 sequences are LGHNA and YSLEER. V shed 3 bases and J 2 bases; nucleotides not matched to a gene: 11. The CDR3, as DNA: TGCGCCAGCAGCCAGGCACTGTTAGCGGGAGCTGCCTACGAGCAGTACTTC. This translates into CASSQALLAGAAYEQYF.

The chain couples TRBV5-1 to TRBJ1-1, with D tentatively TRBD1 (5 bases). V lost 4 bases, J lost 1 base, and 11 bases lay in between. There are 14 residues in the CDR3. Germline assignment: CDR1 SGHRS and CDR2 YFSETQ. The CDR3 DNA is TGCGCCAGCAGCCGTTTGACAGAGAACACTGAAGCTTTCTTT. It specifies CASSRLTENTEAFF. Variable domain in full (rest from reference TRBV5-1 and TRBJ1-1): KAGVTQTPRYLIKTRGQQVTLSCSPISGHRSVSWYQQTPGQGLQFLFEYFSETQRNKGNFPGRFSGRQFSNSRSEMNVSTLELGDSALYLCASSRLTENTEAFFGQGTRLTVV.

This chain joins TRBV4-2 and TRBJ2-1, with unresolved D. The length of the CDR3 is 15 residues. Trimming took 0 bases from V and 4 from J, leaving 10 bases between them. Looked up from germline, CDR1 is LGHNA and CDR2 is YNFKEQ. CDR3 loop: CASSQEPGLYNEQFF. The CDR3 coding sequence is TGTGCCAGCAGCCAAGAACCGGGCTTATACAATGAGCAGTTCTTC.

J is TRBJ1-4 and V is TRBV9, with D possibly being TRBD1 (6 bases). Germline values: CDR1 SGDLS, CDR2 YYNGEE. This CDR3 comprises 15 residues. V was shortened by 0 bases and J by 3 bases, with 9 bases between the two germline ends. The CDR3 sequence: CASSVAGAANEKLFF. CDR3 DNA: TGTGCCAGCAGCGTAGCGGGGGCAGCTAATGAAAAACTGTTTTTT.

The chain employs TRBV29-1 and TRBJ2-7; weak D call: TRBD1 (5 bases). The CDR3 sequence is 18 residues long. Germline CDR1 and CDR2: SQVTM and ANQGSEA. The ends were cut back, 2 bases at V and 3 bases at J, with 26 bases in the middle. The CDR3 nucleotides read TGCAGCGTTGAAAGCGTAGGGGCGGAAGGGCCCTTTTACTACGAGCAGTACTTC. Amino acid sequence: CSVESVGAEGPFYYEQYF.

In this sample, this clone turned up a few times. CDR3 residues: CASSVLPGRGLNTEAFF. The CDR3 DNA is TGTGCCAGTAGCGTTCTACCGGGCAGGGGCCTTAACACTGAAGCTTTCTTT. The chain employs TRBV19 and TRBJ1-1, with D tentatively TRBD1 (6 bases). The germline CDR1 and CDR2 sequences are LNHDA and SQIVND (reference sequence). Trimming cost V 6 bases and J 2 bases, with 22 bases left between them. CDR3 length equals 17 residues.

V usage is TRBV29-1 and J usage is TRBJ2-3, with D unresolved. The germline V gene encodes CDR1 SQVTM and CDR2 ANQGSEA. The CDR3 is made up of 10 amino acids. V dropped 7 bases and J dropped 3 bases, with 5 bases sitting between them. The CDR3 sequence: CSAETDTQYF. DNA of the CDR3: TGCAGCGCTGAGACAGATACGCAGTATTTT.

About this clone: Different DNA sequences within this sample yield the same CDR3. The chain links TRBV7-9 to TRBJ2-7, with TRBD1 identical over 10 bases. The germline CDR1 and CDR2 sequences are SEHNR and FQNEAQ (reference sequence). The CDR3 covers 15 residues. V lost 1 base and J lost 3; bases outside the gene matches: 3. CDR3 loop: CASSLGTGGVYEQYF. CDR3 sequence (DNA): TGTGCCAGCAGCTTAGGGACAGGGGGAGTCTACGAGCAGTACTTC.

This chain uses TRBV27 with TRBJ1-2, with 7 positions matching TRBD1. Germline values: CDR1 MNHEY, CDR2 SMNVEV (reference sequence). V lost 5 bases, J lost 2 bases, and 8 bases stayed unmatched. The CDR3 is 15 amino acids. CDR3 bases: TGTGCCAGCAGTCTAAGCTTGACAGGGAACTATGGCTACACCTTC. Encoded protein: CASSLSLTGNYGYTF.

The genes are TRBV19 and TRBJ1-5, with no clear D. Germline V gives CDR1 LNHDA, CDR2 SQIVND (reference sequence). Trimming took off 6 bases at V and 2 bases at J, with 17 bases between the two ends. The CDR3 runs 16 residues. The CDR3 sequence: CASSPSGGSGNQPQHF. The CDR3 DNA reads TGTGCCAGTAGCCCCTCGGGAGGGAGTGGCAATCAGCCCCAGCATTTT. Complete variable domain (other parts from reference TRBV19 and TRBJ1-5): DGGITQSPKYLFRKEGQNVTLSCEQNLNHDAMYWYRQDPGQGLRLIYYSQIVNDFQKGDIAEGYSVSREKKESFPLTVTSAQKNPTAFYLCASSPSGGSGNQPQHFGDGTRLSIL.

V usage is TRBV5-4 and J usage is TRBJ2-5; a possible D gene is TRBD2 (7 bases). Trimming took 7 bases from V and 4 from J, leaving 23 bases between them. This CDR3 contains 16 residues. Germline V gene sequence: CDR1 SGHNT, CDR2 YYREEE (reference sequence). This CDR3 reads CASHALQGGSRETQYF. CDR3 DNA: TGTGCCAGCCACGCCCTACAGGGAGGGTCGCGAGAGACCCAGTACTTC.

This chain uses TRBV28 with TRBJ2-2; D remains ambiguous. Germline CDR1 is MDHEN and CDR2 is SYDVKM. CDR3 length: 16 residues. Trimming pared 6 bases from V and 3 bases from J, leaving 17 bases between. The CDR3 DNA sequence: TGTGCCAGCAGGGCAGAGGATCAGGAGTACACCGGGGAGCTGTTTTTT. It translates to CASRAEDQEYTGELFF.

The J gene is TRBJ1-2, the V gene TRBV4-1, with 7 positions matching TRBD1. The V gene's germline CDR1 is MGHRA and CDR2 YSYEKL. Trimming took 1 base from V and 4 from J; bases not matched to a gene: 6. This CDR3 is 15 amino acids long. DNA for the CDR3: TGCGCCAGCAGCCAAGGGACAGGCCTACTCTATGGCTACACCTTC. Its protein product is CASSQGTGLLYGYTF.

The chain is built from TRBV9 and TRBJ2-3; 9 bases map to TRBD2. This CDR3 comprises 16 residues. Per germline, CDR1 SGDLS and CDR2 YYNGEE. J was trimmed by 5 bases and V by 4 bases; bases with no gene match: 11. The CDR3 DNA sequence: TGTGCCAGCAGCCCCTCAGTAGCGGGAGTGATAGATACGCAGTATTTT. It encodes CASSPSVAGVIDTQYF.

This sequence joins TRBV19 and TRBJ1-5; D not certain. Germline V gene lookup returns CDR1 LNHDA and CDR2 SQIVND (reference sequence). This CDR3 spans 15 amino acids. The ends were cut back, 5 bases at V and 0 bases at J, with 11 bases in the middle. CDR3 bases: TGTGCCAGTAGTTTCGCCGGGAATAGCAATCAGCCCCAGCATTTT. Amino acid sequence: CASSFAGNSNQPQHF. The variable domain in full, with the rest retrieved from reference TRBV19 and TRBJ1-5, is DGGITQSPKYLFRKEGQNVTLSCEQNLNHDAMYWYRQDPGQGLRLIYYSQIVNDFQKGDIAEGYSVSREKKESFPLTVTSAQKNPTAFYLCASSFAGNSNQPQHFGDGTRLSIL.

The rearrangement joins TRBV11-2 to TRBJ2-5; D may correspond to TRBD1 or TRBD2 (6 bases each). CDR1 is SGHAT, CDR2 FQNNGV, per germline. V dropped 4 bases and J dropped 3 bases, with 18 bases sitting between them. The CDR3 length is 16 residues. The CDR3 nucleotides are TGTGCCAGCAGCTCTCGGGAGACAGGAAGAAAAGAGACCCAGTACTTC. Translating gives CASSSRETGRKETQYF.

In nucleotides, the CDR3 is TGTGCCTCCTCAGGGAGTTTCCACGAGCAGTACTTC. This sequence encodes CASSGSFHEQYF. The V and J genes are TRBV30 and TRBJ2-7; the D gene could be TRBD1 or TRBD2 (5 bases each). Trimming shortened V by 7 bases and J by 5 bases, and 15 bases separated the two germline ends. The CDR3 loop spans 12 amino acids. CDR1 is GTSNPN, CDR2 SVGIG, per germline (reference sequence).

This clone appeared once. The gene calls are TRBV5-6 and TRBJ1-1; D is unresolved. The V end lost 0 bases, the J end lost 11 bases, and 8 bases lay between the germline ends. In germline, CDR1 is SGHDT, CDR2 YYEEEE. The length of the CDR3 is 11 residues. CDR3 sequence (DNA): TGTGCCAGCAGCTTGGGGGCCCAGGCTTTCTTT. Protein: CASSLGAQAFF.

This clone was seen more than once but under ten times. V usage is TRBV18 and J usage is TRBJ1-1; TRBD1 is a possible D gene (5 bases). V was trimmed by 3 bases and J by 0 bases, leaving 8 bases between them. Germline CDR1 is KGHSH and CDR2 is LQKENI. There are 14 residues in the CDR3. The CDR3 nucleotides are TGTGCCAGCTCACCGACAGCCTTGAACACTGAAGCTTTCTTT. The encoded protein is CASSPTALNTEAFF.